Shown below are 23 T cell receptor beta chains from a single sample sequenced in a study of blood T cells in healthy people across ages. Then a second PCR, running roughly 7 to 11 cycles, was carried out with a sample-barcoded 5' primer and a J-beta primer mix. TCRdb redid the calling of the 5' RACE reads with MiXCR, one entry per CDR3 protein. Of about 1.4 million distinct CDR3 sequences listed, roughly 60% are singletons. Material: blood. The receptors were sampled from a young man in good health.

This chain links TRBV9 with TRBJ1-3; no definite D call. V gave up 0 bases and J gave up 0 bases, with 4 bases separating them. CDR1 is SGDLS and CDR2 is YYNGEE in the germline V gene. The CDR3 covers 14 residues. CDR3 residues: CASSVDLSGNTIYF. DNA for the CDR3: TGTGCCAGCAGCGTAGACCTCTCTGGAAACACCATATATTTT. The whole variable domain, remainder taken from reference TRBV9 and TRBJ1-3, is DSGVTQTPKHLITATGQRVTLRCSPRSGDLSVYWYQQSLDQGLQFLIQYYNGEERAKGNILERFSAQQFPDLHSELNLSSLELGDSALYFCASSVDLSGNTIYFGEGSWLTVV.

The chain links TRBV28 to TRBJ2-7, with TRBD1 identical over 10 bases. With 8 bases clipped from V and 5 bases from J, the junction kept 12 bases outside the gene matches. The CDR3 runs 15 residues. Germline CDR1 reads MDHEN; CDR2 reads SYDVKM. The CDR3 nucleotides read TGTGCCAGCCGCCTCCGGACAGGGGGAACCGACGAGCAGTACTTC. Translating it yields CASRLRTGGTDEQYF.

This clonotype has just one count. The rearrangement links TRBV29-1 to TRBJ1-1; D call uncertain. Germline values: CDR1 SQVTM, CDR2 ANQGSEA. The CDR3 has 13 amino acids. The V end was cut by 7 bases, the J end by 4 bases, with 16 bases between. The CDR3 loop reads CSATAVRGTEAFF. The CDR3 nucleotides are TGCAGCGCGACCGCCGTCAGAGGCACTGAAGCTTTCTTT. Filled out from reference TRBV29-1 and TRBJ1-1, the complete variable domain reads SAVISQKPSRDICQRGTSLTIQCQVDSQVTMMFWYRQQPGQSLTLIATANQGSEATYESGFVIDKFPISRPNLTFSTLTVSNMSPEDSSIYLCSATAVRGTEAFFGQGTRLTVV.

V is TRBV7-8 and J is TRBJ2-1; TRBD2 is a possible D gene (6 bases). Deletions cut 1 base from V and 0 bases from J, with 16 bases between. The CDR3 is made up of 18 amino acids. The germline CDR1 and CDR2 sequences are SGHVS and FQNEAQ. The CDR3 loop is CASSLGLVRTSSYNEQFF. CDR3 in DNA: TGTGCCAGCAGCTTAGGACTAGTTAGAACAAGCTCCTACAATGAGCAGTTCTTC.

The chain recombines TRBV3-1 with TRBJ1-2; no definite D call. Germline CDR1 is LGHDT and CDR2 is YNNKEL (reference sequence). This CDR3 spans 16 amino acids. The ends were cut back, 4 bases at V and 5 bases at J, with 20 bases in the middle. The CDR3 spells CASSPRIGVRDYGYTF. CDR3 DNA: TGTGCCAGCAGCCCGAGGATAGGCGTGAGAGATTATGGCTACACCTTC.

This clonotype has only a few counts. J is TRBJ2-5 and V is TRBV20-1, with no clear D. This CDR3 contains 11 residues. Germline V gives CDR1 DFQATT, CDR2 SNEGSKA (reference sequence). The V and J ends lost 5 bases and 2 bases respectively, with 6 bases between them. The CDR3 protein is CSASVQETQYF. The CDR3 bases are TGCAGTGCTTCAGTTCAAGAGACCCAGTACTTC.

The chain links TRBV25-1 to TRBJ2-5, with D possibly TRBD2 on 5 matching bases. The closer fit of TRBJ2-7 to the DNA end suggests the J call may be wrong. CDR1 MGHDK and CDR2 SYGVNS come from the germline V gene. There are 16 residues in the CDR3. The DNA for the CDR3 is TGTGCCAGCAGTAACCTACTAGATAACACCCCCTACGAGCAGTACTTC. As protein: CASSNLLDNTPYEQYF.

The sample holds a few counts of this clonotype. The chain uses TRBV12-3 or TRBV12-4 and TRBJ1-2; D is ambiguous. Trimming left V 6 bases short and J 5 bases short, with 13 bases between. The CDR3 has 13 amino acids. Here the CDR3 DNA reads TGTGCCAGCAGGCCCGGGATTATGTATGGCTACACCTTC. It codes for CASRPGIMYGYTF.

This clonotype is a singleton in its sample. The rearrangement links TRBV4-3 to TRBJ2-7; D possibly corresponds to TRBD1 (5 bases). CDR3 length: 16 amino acids. The germline gives CDR1 LGHNA, CDR2 YSLEER. V dropped 0 bases and J dropped 3 bases, with 15 bases sitting between them. CDR3: CASSQEVLGQGYEQYF. In DNA form, the CDR3 reads TGCGCCAGCAGCCAAGAAGTCCTCGGGCAGGGCTACGAGCAGTACTTC.

The chain is built from TRBV4-2 and TRBJ2-7, with TRBD2 matching over 11 bases. CDR1 and CDR2 (germline): LGHNA, YNFKEQ. The CDR3 is made up of 16 amino acids. V was pared by 0 bases and J by 3 bases, with 4 bases of the junction left unmatched. CDR3: CASSQDPTSGIYEQYF. The CDR3 DNA is TGTGCCAGCAGCCAAGATCCGACTAGCGGGATCTACGAGCAGTACTTC.

The V and J genes are TRBV7-9 and TRBJ1-1; possible D gene TRBD1, 6 bases. Trimming took off 2 bases at V and 11 bases at J, with 15 bases between the two ends. The CDR3 spans 13 residues. Germline CDR1 reads SEHNR; CDR2 reads FQNEAQ (reference sequence). The CDR3 DNA is TGTGCCAGCAGCTTACCCAGGGGCCGGGGGGCTTTCTTT. It is translated as CASSLPRGRGAFF.

The chain carries TRBV28 and TRBJ1-2; D is uncertain. CDR1 MDHEN and CDR2 SYDVKM come from the germline V gene. CDR3 length: 13 residues. V dropped 7 bases and J dropped 4 bases, with 13 bases sitting between them. CDR3 sequence reads: CASTPPKSYGYTF. The CDR3 DNA is TGTGCCAGCACTCCACCGAAGAGCTATGGCTACACCTTC.

The chain carries TRBV6-5 and TRBJ2-1, with D possibly TRBD1 on 6 matching bases. The V gene's germline CDR1 is MNHEY and CDR2 SVGAGI. The length of the CDR3 is 16 residues. V dropped 4 bases and J dropped 8 bases, with 21 bases sitting between them. CDR3 sequence: CASSSVGAIGADEQFF. CDR3 nucleotides: TGTGCCAGCAGTTCGGTGGGGGCCATAGGGGCCGATGAGCAGTTCTTC.

This rearrangement joins TRBV13 to TRBJ2-7; D is perhaps TRBD1 (5 bases). The CDR3 totals 14 residues. Germline V gene lookup returns CDR1 PRHDT and CDR2 FYEKMQ (reference sequence). V was clipped by 1 base and J by 5 bases, with 12 bases between them. The CDR3 reads CASSLEGIGNEQYF. The DNA of the CDR3 is TGTGCCAGCAGCTTAGAGGGGATTGGCAACGAGCAGTACTTC.

This rearrangement joins TRBV27 to TRBJ1-2, with 10 bases identical to TRBD1. This CDR3 spans 14 amino acids. The V gene's germline CDR1 is MNHEY and CDR2 SMNVEV (reference sequence). V was clipped by 4 bases and J by 6 bases; unmatched bases: 5. This CDR3 is CASSYDRGHDGYTF. As DNA, the CDR3 is TGTGCCAGCAGTTATGACAGGGGGCACGATGGCTACACCTTC.

This clonotype appeared many times. The gene calls are TRBV13 and TRBJ2-3, with unresolved D. Germline CDR1 PRHDT, CDR2 FYEKMQ (reference sequence). CDR3 length: 12 residues. V shed 5 bases and J shed 2 bases, with 5 bases lying between them. CDR3 region: CASSAPTDTQYF. CDR3 nucleotides: TGTGCCAGCAGCGCCCCCACAGATACGCAGTATTTT.

CDR3 region: CAISEGQGSQPQHF. CDR3 in DNA: TGTGCCATCAGTGAGGGACAGGGAAGTCAGCCCCAGCATTTT. This chain connects TRBV10-3 to TRBJ1-5, with 8 bases fitting TRBD1. CDR1 and CDR2 (germline): ENHRY, SYGVKD. The V and J ends lost 2 bases and 6 bases, in that order; junction bases with no gene match: 3. The CDR3 consists of 14 residues.

The rearrangement joins TRBV6-1 to TRBJ2-3; no definite D call. The V and J ends lost 4 bases and 3 bases respectively, with 8 bases between them. In germline, CDR1 is MNHNS, CDR2 SASEGT. CDR3 length: 13 residues. CDR3 region: CASSGIETDTQYF. CDR3 coding DNA: TGTGCCAGCAGTGGAATAGAAACAGATACGCAGTATTTT.

This clonotype came up a few times. The chain carries TRBV4-3 and TRBJ1-2; D call uncertain. Germline V gives CDR1 LGHNA, CDR2 YSLEER. Deletions cut 0 bases from V and 7 bases from J, with 15 bases between. CDR3 length: 15 amino acids. The CDR3 sequence: CASSQEPLLLSGYTF. CDR3 DNA sequence: TGCGCCAGCAGCCAAGAACCGCTTCTCTTGTCTGGCTACACCTTC.

The chain employs TRBV20-1 and TRBJ2-7, with D perhaps matching TRBD1 (6 bases). The CDR3 covers 14 residues. Germline V CDR1 and CDR2: DFQATT, SNEGSKA (reference sequence). Trimming took off 5 bases at V and 0 bases at J, with 14 bases between the two ends. CDR3: CSAARQDVSYEQYF. The CDR3 nucleotides are TGCAGTGCTGCAAGACAGGATGTCTCCTACGAGCAGTACTTC.

The V and J genes are TRBV21-1 and TRBJ2-3; the table calls TRBD1, which could not be checked here. TRBV21-1 has pseudogene status. This CDR3 has 12 residues. CDR3 in DNA: TGTGCCAGCAGCACGTCTGTCAATACGCAGTATTTT. Amino acids: CASSTSVNTQYF.

J is TRBJ2-4 and V is TRBV7-9; D is ambiguous. In germline, CDR1 is SEHNR, CDR2 FQNEAQ (reference sequence). This CDR3 is 13 amino acids long. V was pared by 3 bases and J by 9 bases, with 12 bases between. Here the CDR3 DNA reads TGTGCCAGCAGCTTGGACCTCGACGGCATTCAGTACTTC. Translating gives CASSLDLDGIQYF. The full variable domain, in which reference TRBV7-9 and TRBJ2-4 provide the parts outside the CDR3, is DTGVSQNPRHKITKRGQNVTFRCDPISEHNRLYWYRQTLGQGPEFLTYFQNEAQLEKSRLLSDRFSAERPKGSFSTLEIQRTEQGDSAMYLCASSLDLDGIQYFGAGTRLSVL.

This clonotype was recorded once. The chain carries TRBV5-1 and TRBJ2-1, with D possibly TRBD2 on 6 matching bases. V shed 2 bases and J shed 0 bases, with 15 bases lying between them. This CDR3 has 17 amino acids. The germline CDR1 and CDR2 sequences are SGHRS and YFSETQ. CDR3: CASSLEIAASSYNEQFF. The CDR3, as DNA: TGCGCCAGCAGCTTAGAAATAGCGGCCAGCTCCTACAATGAGCAGTTCTTC.